One sample yielded the 24 T cell receptor beta chains listed below, sequenced in a study of graft-versus-host responses after intestinal transplantation. Generated by immunoSEQ multiplex PCR, the TCRdb table keeps only in-frame clones and is missing some. Of about 9,500 clones in the sample, approximately 87% were seen once. Sequences were derived from PBMCs, sampled approximately 240 days after intestinal transplant. Receptors were obtained from a human patient who received an intestinal transplant, so some T cells may come from the graft donor.

The J gene is TRBJ1-4, the V gene TRBV18; 7 positions match TRBD1. In germline, CDR1 is KGHSH, CDR2 LQKENI. V shed 3 bases, J shed 7 bases, and the junction held 11 bases outside the gene matches. There are 16 residues in the CDR3. This CDR3 is CASSPRPTGFREKLFF. The DNA for the CDR3 is TGTGCCAGCTCACCCCGTCCGACAGGGTTCCGTGAAAAACTGTTTTTT. Variable domain in full (rest from reference TRBV18 and TRBJ1-4): NAGVMQNPRHLVRRRGQEARLRCSPMKGHSHVYWYRQLPEEGLKFMVYLQKENIIDESGMPKERFSAEFPKEGPSILRIQQVVRGDSAAYFCASSPRPTGFREKLFFGSGTQLSVL.

CDR3 sequence reads: CASRPGTGERWLGGYTF. The CDR3 DNA sequence: TGTGCCAGCAGACCCGGGACAGGGGAAAGGTGGTTGGGCGGCTACACCTTC. V and J are TRBV2 and TRBJ1-2; TRBD1 aligns across 10 bases. The CDR3 has 17 residues. Germline lookup yields CDR1 SNHLY and CDR2 FYNNEI. Unmatched junction bases numbered 18, after V lost 6 bases and J lost 8 bases.

The chain combines TRBV5-1 with TRBJ2-5, with TRBD2 matching 11 bases. V shed 5 bases and J 4 bases; nucleotides not matched to a gene: 7. This CDR3 has 15 residues. Germline V CDR1 and CDR2: SGHRS, YFSETQ. CDR3 protein: CASSFTSGSGETQYF. The CDR3 DNA reads TGCGCCAGCAGTTTCACTAGCGGGAGTGGAGAGACCCAGTACTTC.

This clone was counted a single time. The chain joins TRBV27 to TRBJ2-3, with 11 positions matching TRBD2. The junction had 5 bases not matched to a gene; V was cut back by 0 bases and J by 3 bases. Germline assignment: CDR1 MNHEY and CDR2 SMNVEV (reference sequence). The CDR3 covers 17 residues. The CDR3 coding sequence is TGTGCCAGCAGTTTATCGCCGGGACTAGCGGTGACAGATACGCAGTATTTT. Translation: CASSLSPGLAVTDTQYF.

The CDR3: CASSLEGSVSEQYF. CDR3 in DNA: TGTGCCAGCAGCTTAGAGGGGAGCGTTAGCGAGCAGTACTTC. The rearrangement joins TRBV7-2 to TRBJ2-7; D may correspond to TRBD1 or TRBD2 (5 bases each). The CDR3 runs to 14 residues. V was clipped by 1 base and J by 6 bases, with 13 bases between them. Germline-derived CDR1 and CDR2 are SGHTA and FQGNSA.

This chain links TRBV7-2 with TRBJ2-1; 10 bases fit TRBD2. The CDR3 spans 17 residues. Trimming removed 5 bases from V and 2 bases from J; junction bases left unmatched: 9. Germline assignment: CDR1 SGHTA and CDR2 FQGNSA. The CDR3 loop reads CASSLQAGGPPYNEQFF. In nucleotides, the CDR3 is TGTGCCAGCAGCCTTCAAGCGGGAGGGCCCCCCTACAATGAGCAGTTCTTC. The whole variable domain, filled in from reference TRBV7-2 and TRBJ2-1, reads GAGVSQSPSNKVTEKGKDVELRCDPISGHTALYWYRQSLGQGLEFLIYFQGNSAPDKSGLPSDRFSAERTGGSVSTLTIQRTQQEDSAVYLCASSLQAGGPPYNEQFFGPGTRLTVL.

Worth noting for this clone: Germline is not matched at one junction end, which may reflect a read error. The chain links TRBV13 to TRBJ2-7, with TRBD2 identical over 14 bases. Germline values: CDR1 PRHDT, CDR2 FYEKMQ (reference sequence). The CDR3 has 14 residues. This CDR3 reads CASSLLGLAGVRSF. The CDR3 DNA is TGTGCCAGCAGTTTACTGGGACTAGCGGGAGTCCGATCCTTC.

The rearrangement joins TRBV29-1 to TRBJ2-1, with 12 bases lining up with TRBD2. The junction had 5 bases not matched to a gene; V was cut back by 4 bases and J by 7 bases. Germline-derived CDR1 and CDR2 are SQVTM and ANQGSEA. The CDR3 covers 14 residues. The CDR3 loop is CSVATSGSINEQFF. The DNA of the CDR3 is TGCAGCGTTGCGACTAGCGGGAGTATAAATGAGCAGTTCTTC.

The gene calls are TRBV18 and TRBJ2-1, with 7 nucleotides matching TRBD2. Germline V gene lookup returns CDR1 KGHSH and CDR2 LQKENI. This CDR3 has 16 residues. J was trimmed by 0 bases and V by 4 bases; bases with no gene match: 6. CDR3 sequence: CASSRLGGSSYNEQFF. In nucleotides, the CDR3 is TGTGCCAGCTCACGTCTGGGCGGGAGCTCCTACAATGAGCAGTTCTTC.

This clone was found once. The chain has TRBV5-6 and TRBJ2-2; 11 nucleotides line up with TRBD2. Per the germline V gene, CDR1 is SGHDT and CDR2 is YYEEEE. The CDR3 runs 15 residues. Unmatched junction bases numbered 4, after V lost 2 bases and J lost 7 bases. CDR3 DNA: TGTGCCAGCAGCTTACTAGCGGGAGTTGTCGGGGAGCTGTTTTTT. Translation gives CASSLLAGVVGELFF. The variable domain in full, completed from reference TRBV5-6 and TRBJ2-2, reads DAGVTQSPTHLIKTRGQQVTLRCSPKSGHDTVSWYQQALGQGPQFIFQYYEEEERQRGNFPDRFSGHQFPNYSSELNVNALLLGDSALYLCASSLLAGVVGELFFGEGSRLTVL.

The chain recombines TRBV6-1 with TRBJ2-7; 11 nucleotides match TRBD2. V shed 4 bases and J 4 bases; nucleotides not matched to a gene: 12. The germline V gene encodes CDR1 MNHNS and CDR2 SASEGT. There are 17 residues in the CDR3. CDR3 nucleotides: TGTGCCAGCAGTGCGTCTGGGACTAGCGGAAGCATGTACGAGCAGTACTTC. Translation gives CASSASGTSGSMYEQYF.

The chain joins TRBV5-1 to TRBJ1-2; D might be TRBD1 (6 bases). Trimming removed 4 bases from V and 7 bases from J, with 14 bases in between. CDR3 length: 13 residues. The germline gives CDR1 SGHRS, CDR2 YFSETQ. CDR3 in DNA: TGCGCCAGCAGCCTCGAGGGGGGAAGTGGCTACACCTTC. Translating it yields CASSLEGGSGYTF. Full variable domain (missing parts from reference TRBV5-1 and TRBJ1-2): KAGVTQTPRYLIKTRGQQVTLSCSPISGHRSVSWYQQTPGQGLQFLFEYFSETQRNKGNFPGRFSGRQFSNSRSEMNVSTLELGDSALYLCASSLEGGSGYTFGSGTRLTVV.

The chain recombines TRBV9 with TRBJ2-7; possibly TRBD2 for D (6 bases). The V end lost 6 bases, the J end lost 5 bases, and 18 bases lay between the germline ends. This CDR3 contains 14 residues. Germline lookup yields CDR1 SGDLS and CDR2 YYNGEE. The CDR3 region has the DNA TGTGCCAGCACTACCGGGGAGGACGGGCACGAGCAGTACTTC. It specifies CASTTGEDGHEQYF. Full variable domain (rest looked up from reference TRBV9 and TRBJ2-7): DSGVTQTPKHLITATGQRVTLRCSPRSGDLSVYWYQQSLDQGLQFLIQYYNGEERAKGNILERFSAQQFPDLHSELNLSSLELGDSALYFCASTTGEDGHEQYFGPGTRLTVT.

V gene TRBV7-9 combines with J gene TRBJ2-2; 7 positions agree with TRBD1. The CDR3 loop spans 17 amino acids. Germline CDR1 is SEHNR and CDR2 is FQNEAQ (reference sequence). Trimming took 5 bases from V and 0 from J; bases not matched to a gene: 9. CDR3 nucleotide sequence: TGTGCCAGCAGCCCAGAGGGGGCGCTGGCGAACACCGGGGAGCTGTTTTTT. As protein: CASSPEGALANTGELFF.

The V gene is TRBV18, the J gene TRBJ2-5, with TRBD2 matching 11 bases. The CDR3 totals 16 residues. Losses at the gene ends were 1 base for V and 4 bases for J; bases not matched to a gene: 5. CDR1 and CDR2 from the germline V gene are KGHSH and LQKENI. The CDR3 loop reads CASSPQASGGRETQYF. CDR3 sequence (DNA): TGTGCCAGCTCACCACAGGCTAGCGGGGGGAGAGAGACCCAGTACTTC.

The CDR3: CASSSSSGTSGRGYNEQFF. DNA of the CDR3: TGTGCCAGCAGCTCCAGCTCCGGGACTAGCGGGAGAGGGTACAATGAGCAGTTCTTC. The chain has TRBV13 and TRBJ2-1; TRBD2 matches at 14 bases. Germline-derived CDR1 and CDR2 are PRHDT and FYEKMQ (reference sequence). The CDR3 loop spans 19 amino acids. J gave up 4 bases and V 4 bases, and 12 bases lay outside the gene matches. Full variable domain (missing parts from reference TRBV13 and TRBJ2-1): AAGVIQSPRHLIKEKRETATLKCYPIPRHDTVYWYQQGPGQDPQFLISFYEKMQSDKGSIPDRFSAQQFSDYHSELNMSSLELGDSALYFCASSSSSGTSGRGYNEQFFGPGTRLTVL.

This clone was recorded a few times. The chain combines TRBV6-5 with TRBJ1-5; the D gene is possibly TRBD1 (5 bases). Trimming stripped 6 bases from V and 15 bases from J, with 21 bases between. Germline assignment: CDR1 MNHEY and CDR2 SVGAGI. This CDR3 is 13 amino acids long. The CDR3 sequence: CASSHRQGRDPHF. CDR3 sequence (DNA): TGTGCCAGCAGCCACCGCCAGGGAAGGGATCCGCATTTT.

The chain combines TRBV4-2 with TRBJ1-6; D possibly corresponds to TRBD1 (6 bases). Germline V CDR1 and CDR2: LGHNA, YNFKEQ. Trimming pared 3 bases from V and 4 bases from J, leaving 13 bases between. The CDR3 runs 16 residues. Here the CDR3 reads CASSQGAPDYNSPLHF. The CDR3 DNA reads TGTGCCAGCAGCCAGGGGGCCCCGGATTATAATTCACCCCTCCACTTT.

The chain combines TRBV7-2 with TRBJ2-3; TRBD2 is a possible D gene (5 bases). V was shortened by 6 bases and J by 0 bases, with 10 bases between the two germline ends. The CDR3 loop spans 14 amino acids. Germline V CDR1 and CDR2: SGHTA, FQGNSA. The CDR3 DNA sequence: TGTGCCAGCAGAGGAGCGGTTAGCACAGATACGCAGTATTTT. Translated, it gives CASRGAVSTDTQYF.

The CDR3 protein is CASSLGQTPYHGYTF. In DNA, the CDR3 is TGTGCCAGCAGCTTGGGACAGACGCCTTACCATGGCTACACCTTC. The chain combines TRBV5-6 with TRBJ1-2; D might be TRBD1 (5 bases). CDR3 size: 15 residues. Germline loops: CDR1 SGHDT, CDR2 YYEEEE. Trimming pared 0 bases from V and 6 bases from J, leaving 15 bases between. Supplemented by reference TRBV5-6 and TRBJ1-2, the full variable domain reads DAGVTQSPTHLIKTRGQQVTLRCSPKSGHDTVSWYQQALGQGPQFIFQYYEEEERQRGNFPDRFSGHQFPNYSSELNVNALLLGDSALYLCASSLGQTPYHGYTFGSGTRLTVV.

This clone was counted between two and nine times. The chain is built from TRBV4-1 and TRBJ2-3; the match to TRBD2 covers 8 bases. CDR1 is MGHRA, CDR2 YSYEKL, per germline. The V gene end was trimmed by 0 bases and the J gene end by 3 bases; junction bases not matched to a gene: 8. This CDR3 spans 17 amino acids. The DNA of the CDR3 is TGCGCCAGCAGCCAAGATGGGGCGGGAGGAGGGACAGATACGCAGTATTTT. Amino acids: CASSQDGAGGGTDTQYF.

A single count supports this clone. The J gene is TRBJ2-3, the V gene TRBV19, with 10 bases identical to TRBD1. Germline CDR1 and CDR2: LNHDA and SQIVND (reference sequence). Trimming cost V 8 bases and J 0 bases; bases outside gene matches: 11. This CDR3 is built from 17 residues. CDR3 loop: CASRRGTGAASTDTQYF. CDR3 DNA sequence: TGTGCCAGTCGGAGGGGGACAGGGGCGGCAAGCACAGATACGCAGTATTTT.

The chain combines TRBV28 with TRBJ1-5; TRBD1 matches at 8 bases. V lost 6 bases and J lost 9; bases outside the gene matches: 13. Germline V gene lookup returns CDR1 MDHEN and CDR2 SYDVKM. The CDR3 extends over 15 amino acids. Here the CDR3 reads CASRSDRVVGGPQHF. The CDR3 DNA reads TGTGCCAGCAGATCGGACAGGGTTGTGGGGGGGCCCCAGCATTTT.

V is TRBV7-6 and J is TRBJ2-1; possible D gene TRBD1, 6 bases. V was clipped by 1 base and J by 1 base, with 11 bases between them. The CDR3 consists of 16 residues. Per the germline V gene, CDR1 is SGHVS and CDR2 is FNYEAQ. CDR3 sequence reads: CASSLEVTGSYNEQFF. In DNA form, the CDR3 reads TGTGCCAGCAGCTTAGAGGTGACAGGATCCTACAATGAGCAGTTCTTC.